This record looks at one TCR beta chain sequence and its context. The antigen is unknown. This record comes from a study of T cell responses to AZD1222 COVID-19 vaccine. Assay used: immunoSEQ multiplex PCR; TCRdb lists only in-frame clones, some missing. The sample lists around 66,000 clones; about 90% were seen once. General study results and limits: Donors in the cohort were predominantly white British and more often female, and clonal diversity was possibly underestimated.

Trimming shortened V by 2 bases and J by 8 bases, and 9 bases separated the two germline ends. The V gene's germline CDR1 is SGHTA and CDR2 FQGNSA. This CDR3 has 12 amino acids. The starting material was peripheral blood, obtained on day 0 of AZD1222 vaccination. This receptor was taken from an adult in good health. The V call is TRBV7-2, the J call TRBJ1-1; D unclear. The CDR3 nucleotides are TGTGCCAGCAGCTTAAATCGTGCAGAAGCTTTCTTT. It specifies CASSLNRAEAFF.